The text below deals with one TCR beta chain. CDR1 and CDR2 from the germline V gene are SGHDN and FVKESK. The CDR3 has 15 amino acids. V lost 5 bases, J lost 2 bases, and 6 bases stayed unmatched. These data belong to a study of blood T cell repertoires in COVID-19. Study-level information: The origin of the acute and convalescent COVID-19 samples was the United States, Italy and Spain. T cells, B-cell-depleted T cells, or PBMCs provided the cDNA or gDNA that served as material.

Methods used by the authors: Amplification of reference gene primers was used by the study to estimate nucleated cell counts. Clones were sequenced by immunoSEQ multiplex PCR, and TCRdb holds only the in-frame ones, with some missing. The D gene and trimming were derived from the DNA, and the V and J assignments and clone size from that table. The table has about 220,000 clones, around 82% seen once. This sequence joins TRBV14 and TRBJ1-3; TRBD1 aligns across 7 bases. Input material: peripheral blood. The TCR comes from a woman of 80 years or more with acute or convalescent COVID-19. The CDR3 reads CASSSAGTAGNTIYF. CDR3 sequence (DNA): TGTGCCAGCAGCTCCGCCGGGACAGCTGGAAACACCATATATTTT.